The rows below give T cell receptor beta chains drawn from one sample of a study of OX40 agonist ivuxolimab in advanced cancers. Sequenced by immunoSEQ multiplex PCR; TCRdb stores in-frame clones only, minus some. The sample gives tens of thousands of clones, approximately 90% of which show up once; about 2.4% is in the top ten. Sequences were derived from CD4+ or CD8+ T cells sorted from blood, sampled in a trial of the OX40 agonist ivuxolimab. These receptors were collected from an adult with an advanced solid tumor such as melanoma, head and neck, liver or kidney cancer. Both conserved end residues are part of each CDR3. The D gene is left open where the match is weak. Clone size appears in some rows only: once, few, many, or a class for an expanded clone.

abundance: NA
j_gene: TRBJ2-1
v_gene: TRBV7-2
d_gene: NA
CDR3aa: CASSFGGELEQFF
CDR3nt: TGTGCCAGCAGCTTTGGGGGAGAGTTAGAGCAGTTCTTC

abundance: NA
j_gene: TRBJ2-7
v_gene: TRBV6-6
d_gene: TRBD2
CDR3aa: CASSPYSGTSVHEQYF
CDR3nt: TGTGCCAGCAGTCCTTACTCCGGGACTAGCGTTCACGAGCAGTACTTC

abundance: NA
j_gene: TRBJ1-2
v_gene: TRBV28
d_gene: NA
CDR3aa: CASSVPGDGYTF
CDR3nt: TGTGCCAGCAGTGTCCCAGGGGATGGCTACACCTTC

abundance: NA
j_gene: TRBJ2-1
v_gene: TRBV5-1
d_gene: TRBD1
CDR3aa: CASSLSGTENNEQFF
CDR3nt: TGCGCCAGCAGCTTGTCCGGGACAGAGAACAATGAGCAGTTCTTC

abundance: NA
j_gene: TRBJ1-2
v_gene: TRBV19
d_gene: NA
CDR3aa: CASSNSYGYTF
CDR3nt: TGTGCCAGTAGTAACAGCTATGGCTACACCTTC

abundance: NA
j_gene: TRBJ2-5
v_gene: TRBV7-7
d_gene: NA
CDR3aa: CASSPTAETQYF
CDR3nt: TGTGCCAGCAGCCCGACGGCGGAGACCCAGTACTTC

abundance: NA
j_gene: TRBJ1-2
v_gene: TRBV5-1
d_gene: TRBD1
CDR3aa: CASSTGQAETAGYTF
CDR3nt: TGCGCCAGCAGCACCGGACAGGCGGAGACGGCTGGCTACACCTTC

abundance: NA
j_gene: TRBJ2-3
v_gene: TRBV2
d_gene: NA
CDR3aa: CASSDWTNGDTQYF
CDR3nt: TGTGCCAGCAGTGACTGGACCAATGGGGATACGCAGTATTTT

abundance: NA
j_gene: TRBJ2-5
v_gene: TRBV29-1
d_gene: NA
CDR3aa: CSVTLGNQETQYF
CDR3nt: TGCAGCGTTACGCTGGGGAACCAAGAGACCCAGTACTTC

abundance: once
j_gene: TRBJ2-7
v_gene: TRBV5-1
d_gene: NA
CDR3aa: CASSLGAGWFFEQYF
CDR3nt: TGCGCCAGCAGCTTGGGGGCAGGATGGTTCTTCGAGCAGTACTTC

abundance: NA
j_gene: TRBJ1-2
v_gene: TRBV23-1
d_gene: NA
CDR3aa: CASSEWPVDYYGYTF
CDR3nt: TGCGCCAGCAGTGAATGGCCGGTGGATTACTATGGCTACACCTTC

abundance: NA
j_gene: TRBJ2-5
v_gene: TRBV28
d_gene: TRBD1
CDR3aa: CASSPGTGSLGTQYF
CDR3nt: TGTGCCAGCAGTCCCGGGACAGGCTCCCTGGGGACCCAGTACTTC

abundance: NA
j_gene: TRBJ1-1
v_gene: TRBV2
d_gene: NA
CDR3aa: CASGTGQAANTEAFF
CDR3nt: TGTGCCAGCGGTACCGGGCAGGCCGCGAACACTGAAGCTTTCTTT

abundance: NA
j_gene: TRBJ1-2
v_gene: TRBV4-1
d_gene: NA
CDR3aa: CASSQPERVGYTF
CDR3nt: TGCGCCAGCAGCCAACCGGAAAGGGTAGGCTACACCTTC

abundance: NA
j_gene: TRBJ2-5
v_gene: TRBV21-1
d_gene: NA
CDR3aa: CASSKSPRCMETQYF
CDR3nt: TGTGCCAGCAGCAAAAGTCCCAGGTGCATGGAGACCCAGTACTTC

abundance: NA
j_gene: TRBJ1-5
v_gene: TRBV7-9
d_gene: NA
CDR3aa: CASSSNNQPQHF
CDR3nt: TGTGCCAGCAGCTCCAACAATCAGCCCCAGCATTTT

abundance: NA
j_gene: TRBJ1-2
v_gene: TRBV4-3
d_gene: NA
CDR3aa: CASSPLPTGHGYTF
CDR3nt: TGCGCCAGCAGCCCCCTCCCGACAGGTCATGGCTACACCTTC

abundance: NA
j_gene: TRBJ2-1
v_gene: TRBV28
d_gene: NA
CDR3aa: CASLGGPNSYNEQFF
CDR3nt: TGTGCCAGCTTAGGTGGACCGAACTCCTACAATGAGCAGTTCTTC

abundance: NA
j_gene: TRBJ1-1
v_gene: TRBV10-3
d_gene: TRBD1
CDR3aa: CASDRGNTEAFF
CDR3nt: TGTGCCAGTGACAGGGGCAACACTGAAGCTTTCTTT

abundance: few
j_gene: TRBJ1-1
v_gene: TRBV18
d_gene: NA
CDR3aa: CASSLAMNTEAFF
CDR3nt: TGTGCCAGCTCACTAGCAATGAACACTGAAGCTTTCTTT

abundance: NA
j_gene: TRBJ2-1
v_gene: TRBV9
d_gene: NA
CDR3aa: CASSVGGLGSEQFF
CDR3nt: TGTGCCAGCAGCGTAGGGGGCCTTGGGAGTGAGCAGTTCTTC

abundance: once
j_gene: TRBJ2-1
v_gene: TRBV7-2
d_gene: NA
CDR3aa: CASSLNAGVDYNEQFF
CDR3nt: TGTGCCAGCAGCTTAAATGCGGGCGTCGATTACAATGAGCAGTTCTTC

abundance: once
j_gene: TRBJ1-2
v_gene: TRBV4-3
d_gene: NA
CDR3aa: CASSQDEVGAAGYTF
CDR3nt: TGCGCCAGCAGCCAAGACGAGGTGGGGGCGGCTGGCTACACCTTC

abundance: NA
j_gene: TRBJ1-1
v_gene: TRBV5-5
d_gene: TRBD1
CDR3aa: CASSQDEGGKAFF
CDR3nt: TGTGCCAGCAGCCAAGATGAAGGGGGCAAAGCTTTCTTT

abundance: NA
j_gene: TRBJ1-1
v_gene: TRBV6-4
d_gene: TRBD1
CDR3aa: CASSPSTGDTEAFF
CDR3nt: TGTGCCAGCAGTCCGTCTACAGGGGACACTGAAGCTTTCTTT

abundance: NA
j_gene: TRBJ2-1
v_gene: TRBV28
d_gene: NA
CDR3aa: CASKGSPHEQFF
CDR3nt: TGTGCCAGCAAGGGTAGCCCACATGAGCAGTTCTTC

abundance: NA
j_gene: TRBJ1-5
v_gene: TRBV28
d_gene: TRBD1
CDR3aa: CASSDLGQGGDQPQHF
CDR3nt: TGTGCCAGCAGCGATTTAGGACAGGGAGGGGATCAGCCCCAGCATTTT

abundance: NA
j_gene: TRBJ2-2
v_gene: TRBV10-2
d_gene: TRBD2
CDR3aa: CASSNAGLASGELFF
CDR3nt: TGCGCCAGCAGCAATGCGGGACTAGCATCTGGGGAGCTGTTTTTT

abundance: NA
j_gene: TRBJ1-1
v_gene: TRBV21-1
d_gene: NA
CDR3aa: CASSKTTGMNTEAFF
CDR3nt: TGTGCCAGCAGCAAAACGACAGGCATGAACACTGAAGCTTTCTTT

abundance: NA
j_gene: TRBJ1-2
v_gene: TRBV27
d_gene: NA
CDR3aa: CASSLKVGGNYGYTF
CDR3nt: TGTGCCAGCAGTTTAAAGGTAGGGGGAAACTATGGCTACACCTTC

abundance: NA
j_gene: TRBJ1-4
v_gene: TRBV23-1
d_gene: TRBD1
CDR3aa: CASSRAEDRRGATNEKLFF
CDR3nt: TGCGCCAGCAGTCGGGCGGAGGACAGGAGGGGGGCAACTAATGAAAAACTGTTTTTT

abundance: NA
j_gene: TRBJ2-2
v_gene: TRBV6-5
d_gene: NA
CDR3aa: CASRRAGAHVGELFF
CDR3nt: TGTGCCAGCAGACGGGCCGGCGCCCACGTGGGGGAGCTGTTTTTT

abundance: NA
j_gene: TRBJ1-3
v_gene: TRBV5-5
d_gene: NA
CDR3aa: CASSFLEHTIYF
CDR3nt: TGTGCCAGCAGCTTCCTGGAGCACACCATATATTTT

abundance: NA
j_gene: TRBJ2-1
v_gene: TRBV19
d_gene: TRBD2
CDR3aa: CASSLGLAGDNEQFF
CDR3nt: TGTGCCAGTAGTTTGGGACTAGCGGGGGACAATGAGCAGTTCTTC

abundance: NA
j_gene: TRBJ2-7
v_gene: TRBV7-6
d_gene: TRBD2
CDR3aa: CASSSGLAGGGEQYF
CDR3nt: TGTGCCAGCAGCTCGGGACTAGCGGGAGGGGGCGAGCAGTACTTC

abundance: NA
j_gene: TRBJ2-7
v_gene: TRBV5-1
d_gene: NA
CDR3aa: CASSSTGTPYEQYF
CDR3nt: TGCGCCAGCAGCAGCACCGGGACTCCGTACGAGCAGTACTTC

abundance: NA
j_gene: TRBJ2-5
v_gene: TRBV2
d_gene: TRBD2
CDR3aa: CASKVGGGDETQYF
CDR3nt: TGTGCCAGCAAGGTGGGCGGGGGGGATGAGACCCAGTACTTC

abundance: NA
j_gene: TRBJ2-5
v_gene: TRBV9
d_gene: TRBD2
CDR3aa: CASSSRQIGGRTQETQYF
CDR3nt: TGTGCCAGCAGCTCCCGTCAAATCGGCGGGAGGACCCAAGAGACCCAGTACTTC

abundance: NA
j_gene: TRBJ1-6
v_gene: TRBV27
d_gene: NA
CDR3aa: CASSLSSRGGSPLHF
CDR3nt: TGTGCCAGCAGTTTATCGAGCAGGGGAGGATCACCCCTCCACTTT

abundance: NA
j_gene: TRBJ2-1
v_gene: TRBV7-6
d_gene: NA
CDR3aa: CASSSSGGYNEQFF
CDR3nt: TGTGCCAGCAGCTCAAGTGGCGGGTACAATGAGCAGTTCTTC

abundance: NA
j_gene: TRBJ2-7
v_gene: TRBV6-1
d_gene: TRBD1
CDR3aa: CASSGGDRSSYEQYF
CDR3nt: TGTGCCAGCAGTGGTGGGGACAGGAGCTCCTACGAGCAGTACTTC

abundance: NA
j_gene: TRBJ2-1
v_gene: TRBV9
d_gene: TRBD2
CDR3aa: CASSVLAGGSYNEQFF
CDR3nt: TGTGCCAGCAGCGTACTAGCGGGGGGTTCCTACAATGAGCAGTTCTTC

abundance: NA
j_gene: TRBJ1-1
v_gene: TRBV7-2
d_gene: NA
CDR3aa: CASSLSYGTEAFF
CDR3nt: TGTGCCAGCAGCTTATCGTATGGGACTGAAGCTTTCTTT

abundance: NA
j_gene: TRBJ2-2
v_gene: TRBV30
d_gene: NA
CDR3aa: CAWSRRSNTGELFF
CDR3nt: TGTGCCTGGAGTCGACGGTCGAACACCGGGGAGCTGTTTTTT

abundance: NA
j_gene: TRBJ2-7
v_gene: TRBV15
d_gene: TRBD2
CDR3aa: CATSRELAGPGEQYF
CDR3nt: TGTGCCACCAGCAGAGAACTAGCGGGACCGGGTGAGCAGTACTTC

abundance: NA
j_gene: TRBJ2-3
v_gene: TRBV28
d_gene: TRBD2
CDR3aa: CASSLRLARTYRTDTQYF
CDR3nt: TGTGCCAGCAGTTTAAGACTAGCGCGGACGTATAGGACAGATACGCAGTATTTT

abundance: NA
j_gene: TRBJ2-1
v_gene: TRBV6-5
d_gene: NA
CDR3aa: CASSFLLGTNNEQFF
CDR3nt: TGTGCCAGCAGTTTTCTACTAGGAACTAACAATGAGCAGTTCTTC

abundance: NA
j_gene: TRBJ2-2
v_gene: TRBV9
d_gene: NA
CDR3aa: CASSVSGPRGTGELFF
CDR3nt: TGTGCCAGCAGCGTATCGGGGCCGAGAGGCACCGGGGAGCTGTTTTTT

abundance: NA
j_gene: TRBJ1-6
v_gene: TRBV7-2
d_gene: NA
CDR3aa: CASSLGTRGSPLHF
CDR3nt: TGTGCCAGCAGCTTAGGCACCAGGGGTTCACCCCTCCACTTT

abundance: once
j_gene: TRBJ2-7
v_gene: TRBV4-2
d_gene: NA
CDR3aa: CASSQALAGISYEQYF
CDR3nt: TGTGCCAGCAGCCAAGCTCTTGCGGGAATCTCCTACGAGCAGTACTTC

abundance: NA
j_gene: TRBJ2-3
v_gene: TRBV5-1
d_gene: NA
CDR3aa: CASSLEGGPDTQYF
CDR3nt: TGCGCCAGCAGCTTGGAAGGCGGGCCAGATACGCAGTATTTT

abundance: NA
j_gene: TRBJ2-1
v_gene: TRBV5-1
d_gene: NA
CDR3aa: CASSLGVGQYNEQFF
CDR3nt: TGCGCCAGCAGCTTGGGGGTCGGACAGTACAATGAGCAGTTCTTC

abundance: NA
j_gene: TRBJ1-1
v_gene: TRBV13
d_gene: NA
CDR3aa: CASSFSPDIKVEAFF
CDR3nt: TGTGCCAGCAGCTTCAGCCCGGACATAAAAGTTGAAGCTTTCTTT

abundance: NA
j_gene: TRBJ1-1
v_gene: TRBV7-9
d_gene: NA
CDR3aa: CASSLTMNTEAFF
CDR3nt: TGTGCCAGCAGCTTAACCATGAACACTGAAGCTTTCTTT